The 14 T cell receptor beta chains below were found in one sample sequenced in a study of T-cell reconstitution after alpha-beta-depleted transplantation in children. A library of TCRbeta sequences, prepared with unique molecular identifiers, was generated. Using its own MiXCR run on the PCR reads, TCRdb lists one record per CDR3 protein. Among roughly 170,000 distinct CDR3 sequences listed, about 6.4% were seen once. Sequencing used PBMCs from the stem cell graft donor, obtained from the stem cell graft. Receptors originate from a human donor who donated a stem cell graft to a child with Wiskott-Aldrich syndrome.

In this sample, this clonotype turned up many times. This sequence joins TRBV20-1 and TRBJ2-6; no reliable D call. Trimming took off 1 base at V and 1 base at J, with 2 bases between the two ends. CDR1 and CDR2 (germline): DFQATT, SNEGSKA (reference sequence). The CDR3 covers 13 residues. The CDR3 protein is CSARGSGANVLTF. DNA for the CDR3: TGCAGTGCTAGAGGTTCTGGGGCCAACGTCCTGACTTTC.

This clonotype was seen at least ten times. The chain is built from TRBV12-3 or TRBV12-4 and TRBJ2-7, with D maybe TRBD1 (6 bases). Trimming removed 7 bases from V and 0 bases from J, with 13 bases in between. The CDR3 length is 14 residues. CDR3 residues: CASTRGHSSYEQYF. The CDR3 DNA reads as TGTGCCAGCACCCGGGGACACAGCTCCTACGAGCAGTACTTC.

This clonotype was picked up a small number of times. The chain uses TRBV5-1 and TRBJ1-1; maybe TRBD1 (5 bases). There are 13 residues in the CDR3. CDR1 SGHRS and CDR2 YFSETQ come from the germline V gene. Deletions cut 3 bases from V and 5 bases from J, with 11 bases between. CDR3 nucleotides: TGCGCCAGCAGCTCGAGCAGGGAAACTGAAGCTTTCTTT. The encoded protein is CASSSSRETEAFF.

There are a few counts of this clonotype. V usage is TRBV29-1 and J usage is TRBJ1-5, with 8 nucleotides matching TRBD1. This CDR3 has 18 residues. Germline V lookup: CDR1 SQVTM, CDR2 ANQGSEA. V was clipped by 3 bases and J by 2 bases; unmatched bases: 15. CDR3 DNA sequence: TGCAGCGTTGATACGGGCAGGGGGCGATTTACGGGCAATCAGCCCCAGCATTTT. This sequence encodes CSVDTGRGRFTGNQPQHF.

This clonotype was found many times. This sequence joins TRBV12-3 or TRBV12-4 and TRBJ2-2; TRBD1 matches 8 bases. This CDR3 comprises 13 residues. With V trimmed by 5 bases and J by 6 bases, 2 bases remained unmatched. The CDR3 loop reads CASSDRGAGELFF. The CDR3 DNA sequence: TGTGCCAGCAGTGACAGGGGCGCCGGGGAGCTGTTTTTT.

The CDR3 DNA reads as TGTGCCAGGGGCCCCCAGGGAAGAGATACGCAGTATTTT. Translating it yields CARGPQGRDTQYF. The V gene is TRBV5-6, the J gene TRBJ2-3, with D perhaps TRBD1 (5 bases). Trimming removed 8 bases at V and 5 bases at J, with 15 bases between. This CDR3 has 13 residues. Germline values: CDR1 SGHDT, CDR2 YYEEEE. The full variable domain, rest sourced from reference TRBV5-6 and TRBJ2-3, is DAGVTQSPTHLIKTRGQQVTLRCSPKSGHDTVSWYQQALGQGPQFIFQYYEEEERQRGNFPDRFSGHQFPNYSSELNVNALLLGDSALYLCARGPQGRDTQYFGPGTRLTVL.

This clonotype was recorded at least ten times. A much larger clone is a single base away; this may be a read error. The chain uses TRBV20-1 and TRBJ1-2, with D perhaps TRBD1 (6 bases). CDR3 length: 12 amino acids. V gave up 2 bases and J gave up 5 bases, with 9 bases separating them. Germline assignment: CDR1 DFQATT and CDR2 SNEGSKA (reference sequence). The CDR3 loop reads CSARNRVYGYTF. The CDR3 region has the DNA TGCAGTGCTAGAAACAGGGTTTATGGCTACACCTTC.

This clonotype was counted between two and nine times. CDR3 loop: CATATATRGPGGELFF. The DNA for the CDR3 is TGTGCCACCGCGACCGCGACTAGGGGGCCGGGCGGGGAGCTGTTTTTT. The V gene is TRBV7-6, the J gene TRBJ2-2; tentative D call: TRBD1 (7 bases). Trimming left V 10 bases short and J 7 bases short, with 25 bases between. In germline, CDR1 is SGHVS, CDR2 FNYEAQ. The CDR3 sequence is 16 residues long.

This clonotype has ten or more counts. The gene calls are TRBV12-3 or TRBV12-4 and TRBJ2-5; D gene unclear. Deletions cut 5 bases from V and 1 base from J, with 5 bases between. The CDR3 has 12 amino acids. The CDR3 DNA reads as TGTGCCAGCAGTCGCTCCCAAGAGACCCAGTACTTC. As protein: CASSRSQETQYF.

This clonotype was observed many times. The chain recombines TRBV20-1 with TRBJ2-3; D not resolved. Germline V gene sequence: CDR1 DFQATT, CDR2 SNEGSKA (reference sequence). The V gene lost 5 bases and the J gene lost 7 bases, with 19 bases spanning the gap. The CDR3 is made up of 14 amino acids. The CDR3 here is CSAFGPGGGNTQYF. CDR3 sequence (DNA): TGCAGTGCTTTTGGACCGGGTGGTGGGAATACGCAGTATTTT.

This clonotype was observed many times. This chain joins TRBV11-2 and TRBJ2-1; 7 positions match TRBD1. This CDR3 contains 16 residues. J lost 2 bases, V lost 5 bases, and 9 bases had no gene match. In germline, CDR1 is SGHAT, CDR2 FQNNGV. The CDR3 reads CASSMIRQGTYNEQFF. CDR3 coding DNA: TGTGCCAGCAGCATGATCCGACAGGGTACCTACAATGAGCAGTTCTTC.

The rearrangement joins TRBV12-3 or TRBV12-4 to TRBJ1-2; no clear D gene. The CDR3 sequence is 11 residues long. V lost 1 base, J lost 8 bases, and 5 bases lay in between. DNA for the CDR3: TGTGCCAGCAGTTTAGGGAGGGGCTACACCTTC. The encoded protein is CASSLGRGYTF.

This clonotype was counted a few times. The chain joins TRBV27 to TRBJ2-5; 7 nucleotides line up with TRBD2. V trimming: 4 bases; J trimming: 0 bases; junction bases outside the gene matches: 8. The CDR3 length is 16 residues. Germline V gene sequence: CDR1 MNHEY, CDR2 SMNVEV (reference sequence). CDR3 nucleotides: TGTGCCAGCAGTTCTCTGTTGGGGGGGAACCAAGAGACCCAGTACTTC. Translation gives CASSSLLGGNQETQYF.

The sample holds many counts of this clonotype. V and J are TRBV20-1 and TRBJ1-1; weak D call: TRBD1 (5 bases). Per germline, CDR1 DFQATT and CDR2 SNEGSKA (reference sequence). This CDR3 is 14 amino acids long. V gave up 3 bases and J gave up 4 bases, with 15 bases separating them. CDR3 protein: CSASWTPGGTEAFF. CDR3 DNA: TGCAGTGCTAGTTGGACACCCGGGGGCACTGAAGCTTTCTTT.